This T cell receptor (beta chain) was recovered during a study of control samples from healthy donors and cancer patients. CDR1 and CDR2 (germline): MNHGY, SVAAGI. V lost 5 bases, J lost 3 bases, and 10 bases lay in between. This CDR3 has 13 amino acids. Profiling relied on immunoSEQ multiplex PCR, and the TCRdb table lists in-frame clones only, not all of them. The data contain approximately 90,000 clones, 90% to 95% of them singletons. What was sequenced was blood. V and J are TRBV6-9 and TRBJ1-1; no firm D call. This receptor was obtained from a young woman in good health. CDR3 residues: CASSPLPDTEAFF. DNA for the CDR3: TGTGCCAGCAGTCCCCTTCCGGACACTGAAGCTTTCTTT.